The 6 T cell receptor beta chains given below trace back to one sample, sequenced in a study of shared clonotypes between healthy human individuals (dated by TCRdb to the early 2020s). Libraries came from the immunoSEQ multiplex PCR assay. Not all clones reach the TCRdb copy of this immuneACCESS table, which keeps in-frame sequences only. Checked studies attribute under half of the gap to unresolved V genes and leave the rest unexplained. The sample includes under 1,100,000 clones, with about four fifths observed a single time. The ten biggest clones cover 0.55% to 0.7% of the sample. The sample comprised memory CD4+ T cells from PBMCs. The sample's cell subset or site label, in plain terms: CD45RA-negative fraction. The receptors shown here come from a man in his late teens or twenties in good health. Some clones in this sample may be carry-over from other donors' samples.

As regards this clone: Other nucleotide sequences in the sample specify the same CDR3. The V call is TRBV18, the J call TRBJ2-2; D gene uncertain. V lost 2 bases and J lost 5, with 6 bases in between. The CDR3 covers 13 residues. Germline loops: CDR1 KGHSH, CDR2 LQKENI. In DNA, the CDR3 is TGTGCCAGCTCACCATTCGATACCGGGGAGCTGTTTTTT. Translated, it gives CASSPFDTGELFF.

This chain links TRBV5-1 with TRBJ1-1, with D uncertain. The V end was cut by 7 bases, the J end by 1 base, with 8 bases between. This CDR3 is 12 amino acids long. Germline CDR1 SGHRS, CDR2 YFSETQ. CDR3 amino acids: CASGRENTEAFF. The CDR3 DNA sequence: TGCGCCAGCGGCCGGGAGAACACTGAAGCTTTCTTT.

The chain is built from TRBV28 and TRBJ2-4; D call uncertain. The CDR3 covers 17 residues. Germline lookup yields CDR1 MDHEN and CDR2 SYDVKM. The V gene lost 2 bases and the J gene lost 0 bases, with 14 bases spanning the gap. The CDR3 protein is CASSLLSAGVAKNIQYF. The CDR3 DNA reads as TGTGCCAGCAGTTTACTCTCCGCAGGAGTAGCCAAAAACATTCAGTACTTC.

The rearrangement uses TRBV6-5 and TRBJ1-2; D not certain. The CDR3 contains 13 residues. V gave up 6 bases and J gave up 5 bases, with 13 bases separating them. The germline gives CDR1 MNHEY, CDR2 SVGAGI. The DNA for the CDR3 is TGTGCCAGCAGACCCCCTGGGCGATATGGCTACACCTTC. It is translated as CASRPPGRYGYTF.

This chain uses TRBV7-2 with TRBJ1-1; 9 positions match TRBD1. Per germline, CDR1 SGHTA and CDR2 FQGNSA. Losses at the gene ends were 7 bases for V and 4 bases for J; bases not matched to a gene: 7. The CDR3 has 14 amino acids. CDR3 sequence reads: CASTNDRGGTEAFF. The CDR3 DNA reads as TGTGCCAGCACAAACGACAGGGGGGGCACTGAAGCTTTCTTT. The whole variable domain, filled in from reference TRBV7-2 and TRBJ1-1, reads GAGVSQSPSNKVTEKGKDVELRCDPISGHTALYWYRQSLGQGLEFLIYFQGNSAPDKSGLPSDRFSAERTGGSVSTLTIQRTQQEDSAVYLCASTNDRGGTEAFFGQGTRLTVV.

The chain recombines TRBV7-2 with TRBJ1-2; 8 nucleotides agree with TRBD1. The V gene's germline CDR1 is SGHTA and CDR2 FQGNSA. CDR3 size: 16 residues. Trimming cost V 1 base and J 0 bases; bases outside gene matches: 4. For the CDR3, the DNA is TGTGCCAGCAGCTTAGTCGGGACAGGATCTAACTATGGCTACACCTTC. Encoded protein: CASSLVGTGSNYGYTF.